These 30 T cell receptor beta chains were sequenced from one sample in a study of blood T cell repertoires in COVID-19. Sequencing was performed with immunoSEQ multiplex PCR; in TCRdb, only in-frame clones are kept and a portion is missing. The sample has approximately 390,000 clones, about 87% seen once. Sequenced material: PBMCs or T cells enriched from blood (not recorded which). The receptors originated from a woman aged 45 to 65 who had recovered from COVID-19.

The CDR3 protein is CAWTKGQGNGYTF. The CDR3 bases are TGTGCCTGGACCAAGGGACAGGGGAATGGCTACACCTTC. The chain recombines TRBV30 with TRBJ1-2, with 10 bases aligning to TRBD1. J lost 6 bases, V lost 4 bases, and 5 bases had no gene match. Germline V gene lookup returns CDR1 GTSNPN and CDR2 SVGIG (reference sequence). The CDR3 runs 13 residues. The complete variable domain, with remaining parts taken from reference TRBV30 and TRBJ1-2, reads SQTIHQWPATLVQPVGSPLSLECTVEGTSNPNLYWYRQAAGRGLQLLFYSVGIGQISSEVPQNLSASRPQDRQFILSSKKLLLSDSGFYLCAWTKGQGNGYTFGSGTRLTVV.

The rearrangement uses TRBV6-2 or TRBV6-3 and TRBJ1-5, with a possible D match to TRBD1 (6 bases). The ends were cut back, 2 bases at V and 2 bases at J, with 13 bases in the middle. Germline V gene data show CDR1 as MNHEY and CDR2 as SVGEGT. This CDR3 has 16 amino acids. The CDR3 DNA sequence: TGTGCCAGCAGTTACGTGCAGGGGTTGGGCAATCAGCCCCAGCATTTT. Residues: CASSYVQGLGNQPQHF.

The rearrangement uses TRBV27 and TRBJ2-7, with TRBD1 as a possible D gene (6 bases). Germline loops: CDR1 MNHEY, CDR2 SMNVEV (reference sequence). V was pared by 7 bases and J by 4 bases, with 17 bases between. This CDR3 has 14 residues. The CDR3 protein is CASTLNGGSYEQYF. Here the CDR3 DNA reads TGTGCCAGCACCTTAAATGGGGGCTCGTACGAGCAGTACTTC.

The chain uses TRBV5-8 and TRBJ1-4, with D tentatively TRBD1 (5 bases). CDR3 length: 15 residues. CDR1 is SGHTS, CDR2 YDEGEE, per germline. Trimming left V 6 bases short and J 7 bases short, with 19 bases between. CDR3 amino acids: CASIRWSLGGEKLFF. The CDR3 DNA follows: TGTGCCAGCATCCGATGGTCCCTGGGGGGTGAAAAACTGTTTTTT.

In regard to this clone: The same CDR3 arises from other DNA sequences in this sample as well. The V gene is TRBV7-9, the J gene TRBJ1-1, with 8 positions matching TRBD1. This CDR3 region has 14 residues. The V segment lost 5 bases and the J segment 3 bases; nucleotides outside the gene matches: 5. The germline V gene encodes CDR1 SEHNR and CDR2 FQNEAQ (reference sequence). CDR3 loop: CASSRGQGDTEAFF. The CDR3 DNA is TGTGCCAGCAGCCGCGGACAGGGCGACACTGAAGCTTTCTTT.

This clone has a single count. The J gene is TRBJ2-2, the V gene TRBV30; D unresolved. The V gene's germline CDR1 is GTSNPN and CDR2 SVGIG (reference sequence). V was shortened by 2 bases and J by 10 bases, with 14 bases between the two germline ends. The CDR3 has 13 residues. CDR3 nucleotide sequence: TGTGCCTGGAGTTCGGTGTTCCTCGTGGAGCTGTTTTTT. Its translation is CAWSSVFLVELFF.

This rearrangement joins TRBV27 to TRBJ2-3, with 12 nucleotides matching TRBD2. In germline, CDR1 is MNHEY, CDR2 SMNVEV (reference sequence). Trimming removed 0 bases from V and 4 bases from J; junction bases left unmatched: 8. The CDR3 extends over 18 amino acids. Here the CDR3 DNA reads TGTGCCAGCAGTTTATCCTCCCCGGCTAGCGGGGGGGCAGATACGCAGTATTTT. Encoded protein: CASSLSSPASGGADTQYF.

The chain uses TRBV28 and TRBJ1-5; perhaps TRBD1 as D (6 bases). CDR3 size: 14 residues. From germline, CDR1 is MDHEN and CDR2 SYDVKM. Deletions cut 6 bases from V and 3 bases from J, with 12 bases between. The DNA for the CDR3 is TGTGCCAGCAGAACCACAGGGAACAATCAGCCCCAGCATTTT. Its translation is CASRTTGNNQPQHF. Full variable domain (outside the CDR3, taken from reference TRBV28 and TRBJ1-5): DVKVTQSSRYLVKRTGEKVFLECVQDMDHENMFWYRQDPGLGLRLIYFSYDVKMKEKGDIPEGYSVSREKKERFSLILESASTNQTSMYLCASRTTGNNQPQHFGDGTRLSIL.

DNA of the CDR3: TGTGCCAGCAGCCGAAGCGAGGGACAGGGGTATGGCTACACCTTC. Protein: CASSRSEGQGYGYTF. This rearrangement joins TRBV6-5 to TRBJ1-2; 10 nucleotides align to TRBD1. The germline CDR1 and CDR2 sequences are MNHEY and SVGAGI. This CDR3 region has 15 residues. J gave up 5 bases and V 6 bases, and 9 bases lay outside the gene matches.

The chain couples TRBV5-1 to TRBJ2-7; 10 bases match TRBD1. Germline CDR1 SGHRS, CDR2 YFSETQ. CDR3 length: 15 amino acids. After removal of 7 bases from V and 3 bases from J, the junction contained 10 bases not matched to a gene. CDR3 residues: CASCHRDRGDYEQYF. As DNA, the CDR3 is TGCGCCAGCTGCCACCGGGACAGGGGAGACTACGAGCAGTACTTC.

The J gene is TRBJ1-1, the V gene TRBV2; D perhaps matches TRBD1 (6 bases). This CDR3 spans 14 amino acids. V was pared by 9 bases and J by 4 bases, with 18 bases between. From germline, CDR1 is SNHLY and CDR2 FYNNEI. The CDR3 is CARIIQGHGTEAFF. CDR3 nucleotide sequence: TGTGCCAGAATTATACAGGGTCACGGCACTGAAGCTTTCTTT.

The J gene is TRBJ1-2, the V gene TRBV7-9, with TRBD1 identical over 9 bases. CDR3 length: 19 residues. From germline, CDR1 is SEHNR and CDR2 FQNEAQ (reference sequence). The ends lost 5 bases at V and 6 bases at J; junction bases unmatched: 22. Here the CDR3 DNA reads TGTGCCAGCAGCCCCCGGGACAGGGATTCTTGGGGGCGAGTTAATGGCTACACCTTC. Translated, it gives CASSPRDRDSWGRVNGYTF.

The chain has TRBV29-1 and TRBJ2-3; 8 positions match TRBD2. The trim removed 7 bases at V and 1 base at J, leaving 13 bases unmatched. Germline V gives CDR1 SQVTM, CDR2 ANQGSEA. The CDR3 has 16 residues. The CDR3 sequence is CSARGGPGVGTDTQYF. The CDR3 DNA is TGCAGCGCCCGGGGGGGCCCTGGGGTAGGCACAGATACGCAGTATTTT.

The chain couples TRBV11-2 to TRBJ2-7; D perhaps matches TRBD1 (5 bases). V was shortened by 6 bases and J by 1 base, with 19 bases between the two germline ends. This CDR3 contains 16 residues. Germline values: CDR1 SGHAT, CDR2 FQNNGV. In nucleotides, the CDR3 is TGTGCCAGCAGTACGCTAGTTGGACACGGATCCTACGAGCAGTACTTC. It yields the protein CASSTLVGHGSYEQYF.

The chain joins TRBV3-1 (or the pseudogene TRBV3-2) to TRBJ1-1, with D possibly being TRBD1 (5 bases). CDR3 length equals 16 residues. The germline gives CDR1 LGHDT, CDR2 YNNKEL (reference sequence). With 3 bases removed from V and 1 base from J, the gap between germline ends came to 15 bases. The CDR3 coding sequence is TGTGCCAGCAGCCACCTCAGGGTCGGCGGGAACACTGAAGCTTTCTTT. Protein product: CASSHLRVGGNTEAFF.

V and J are TRBV7-9 and TRBJ2-2, with D unclear. Trimming took 0 bases from V and 1 from J, leaving 3 bases between them. Germline V gene lookup returns CDR1 SEHNR and CDR2 FQNEAQ (reference sequence). The CDR3 has 14 amino acids. CDR3 residues: CASSLAGNTGELFF. Written as DNA, the CDR3 is TGTGCCAGCAGCTTAGCCGGGAACACCGGGGAGCTGTTTTTT.

The V call is TRBV24-1, the J call TRBJ2-2; 11 positions match TRBD2. This CDR3 spans 16 amino acids. J lost 6 bases, V lost 4 bases, and 6 bases had no gene match. Germline V gives CDR1 KGHDR, CDR2 SFDVKD. CDR3 residues: CATSEFTSGGAGELFF. CDR3 DNA sequence: TGTGCCACCAGTGAGTTTACTAGCGGGGGTGCCGGGGAGCTGTTTTTT.

The V and J genes are TRBV4-1 and TRBJ1-4, with 7 nucleotides matching TRBD1. The ends lost 4 bases at V and 0 bases at J; junction bases unmatched: 5. The CDR3 totals 16 residues. CDR1 and CDR2 from the germline V gene are MGHRA and YSYEKL. The DNA for the CDR3 is TGCGCCAGCAGCCTCCTAACAGGGGCAACTAATGAAAAACTGTTTTTT. This codes for CASSLLTGATNEKLFF.

A single count supports this clone. V is TRBV6-5 and J is TRBJ1-5; a weak D match, TRBD1 (5 bases). This CDR3 spans 13 amino acids. Trimming removed 6 bases at V and 4 bases at J, with 10 bases between. The V gene's germline CDR1 is MNHEY and CDR2 SVGAGI. CDR3 bases: TGTGCCAGCAGCGGGACTGGGAATCAGCCCCAGCATTTT. This translates into CASSGTGNQPQHF.

In this sample, this clone turned up a few times. The CDR3 DNA sequence: TGTGCCAGCAGTTTGAAAGGGAGCTATGGCTACACCTTC. Translating gives CASSLKGSYGYTF. The rearrangement uses TRBV28 and TRBJ1-2; D uncertain. Looked up from germline, CDR1 is MDHEN and CDR2 is SYDVKM. V was cut by 3 bases and J by 4 bases, with 9 bases left in between. The CDR3 is 13 residues long.

The CDR3 nucleotides read TGTGCCACCATGGGGAAAGGGGGTTTTAAGAACACTGAAGCTTTCTTT. It encodes CATMGKGGFKNTEAFF. The chain combines TRBV10-3 with TRBJ1-1; D is possibly TRBD1 (6 bases). The V and J ends lost 10 bases and 1 base respectively, with 22 bases between them. The CDR3 spans 16 residues. Germline CDR1 and CDR2: ENHRY and SYGVKD.

This rearrangement joins TRBV12-3 or TRBV12-4 to TRBJ2-4, with 8 nucleotides matching TRBD1. The junction had 6 bases not matched to a gene; V was cut back by 8 bases and J by 6 bases. The CDR3 contains 13 residues. CDR3 bases: TGTGCCAGCGTGGACAGGGCGGTAAACATTCAGTACTTC. It specifies CASVDRAVNIQYF.

V and J are TRBV5-1 and TRBJ1-6; maybe TRBD1 (5 bases). Germline V gene lookup returns CDR1 SGHRS and CDR2 YFSETQ. This CDR3 has 13 residues. Trimming left V 7 bases short and J 5 bases short, with 10 bases between. CDR3 DNA sequence: TGCGCCAGCCGACAGATCGATAATTCACCCCTCCACTTT. Its translation is CASRQIDNSPLHF.

The chain links TRBV7-2 to TRBJ2-2; D is ambiguous. The CDR3 loop spans 13 amino acids. Germline V gene data show CDR1 as SGHTA and CDR2 as FQGNSA. The V end lost 1 base, the J end lost 7 bases, and 7 bases lay between the germline ends. The chain's CDR3 is CASSLGRSGELFF. Written as DNA, the CDR3 is TGTGCCAGCAGCTTAGGGCGGAGCGGGGAGCTGTTTTTT.

This chain connects TRBV6-5 to TRBJ1-1; perhaps TRBD1 as D (5 bases). The ends were cut back, 9 bases at V and 5 bases at J, with 13 bases in the middle. The germline CDR1 and CDR2 sequences are MNHEY and SVGAGI. There are 12 residues in the CDR3. The CDR3 DNA sequence: TGTGCCAGTACCAACCCAGGGACTGAAGCTTTCTTT. This gives the protein CASTNPGTEAFF.

The chain combines TRBV19 with TRBJ1-2, with 10 positions matching TRBD1. The CDR3 loop spans 14 amino acids. In germline, CDR1 is LNHDA, CDR2 SQIVND (reference sequence). J lost 6 bases, V lost 4 bases, and 5 bases had no gene match. Here the CDR3 reads CASSKDRGLDGYTF. DNA of the CDR3: TGTGCCAGTAGTAAAGACAGGGGGCTCGATGGCTACACCTTC.

This sequence joins TRBV11-2 and TRBJ1-1; TRBD1 agrees at 7 bases. Germline V gives CDR1 SGHAT, CDR2 FQNNGV. Trimming at V came to 5 bases and at J to 1 base, leaving 10 bases not matched to a gene. The length of the CDR3 is 16 residues. CDR3 region: CASSPIPPGGNTEAFF. DNA of the CDR3: TGTGCCAGCAGCCCCATCCCCCCAGGGGGGAACACTGAAGCTTTCTTT.

This chain connects TRBV29-1 to TRBJ1-3, with TRBD1 identical over 7 bases. V dropped 6 bases and J dropped 3; count of bases not matched to a gene: 5. This CDR3 is 13 amino acids long. Germline CDR1 SQVTM, CDR2 ANQGSEA. The DNA of the CDR3 is TGCAGCGTCACAGGGGTAGTTGGAAACACCATATATTTT. Translation: CSVTGVVGNTIYF.

V usage is TRBV4-1 and J usage is TRBJ1-4; TRBD1 agrees at 8 bases. Germline-derived CDR1 and CDR2 are MGHRA and YSYEKL. This CDR3 spans 14 amino acids. The ends lost 4 bases at V and 8 bases at J; junction bases unmatched: 6. The CDR3 reads CASSLTGEEEKLFF. In nucleotides, the CDR3 is TGCGCCAGCAGCCTGACAGGGGAGGAAGAAAAACTGTTTTTT.

In DNA form, the CDR3 reads TGTGCCAGCAGTTACCGGGACAGGGCGGGCACCGGGGAGCTGTTTTTT. Protein sequence: CASSYRDRAGTGELFF. V is TRBV6-2 or TRBV6-3 and J is TRBJ2-2, with 9 bases aligning to TRBD1. The V and J ends lost 2 bases and 4 bases, in that order; junction bases with no gene match: 5. CDR3 size: 16 residues. Germline V gives CDR1 MNHEY, CDR2 SVGEGT.